Listed below are T cell receptor beta chains from one sample, sequenced in a study of blood T cell repertoires in COVID-19. Profiled with immunoSEQ multiplex PCR; TCRdb holds only in-frame clones, not every one. The sample has hundreds of thousands of clones, just under 90% seen once; the top ten hold under 0.3%. Sequencing used peripheral blood. The origin of the receptors is a woman between 18 and 30 years old with acute or convalescent COVID-19. CDR3s include the opening cysteine and the closing phenylalanine or tryptophan. The D gene is left open where the match is weak. The size entry is marked missing in some rows and otherwise reads once, few, many or a size class.

j_call v_call d_call cdr3_length clone_size cdr3_aa cdr3_nt
TRBJ2-1 TRBV5-4 TRBD2 18 . CASRGIAGGESSYNEQFF TGTGCCAGCAGGGGAATAGCGGGGGGCGAAAGCTCCTACAATGAGCAGTTCTTC
TRBJ1-2 TRBV27 TRBD1 14 . CASSLAGGNYGYTF TGTGCCAGCAGTTTAGCAGGGGGCAACTATGGCTACACCTTC
TRBJ2-3 TRBV20-1 . 15 . CSASNRKSSTDTQYF TGCAGTGCTAGTAACAGGAAATCTAGCACAGATACGCAGTATTTT
TRBJ2-4 TRBV5-6 TRBD1 17 . CASSLVQGAVAKNIQYF TGTGCCAGCAGCTTGGTTCAGGGGGCGGTTGCCAAAAACATTCAGTACTTC
TRBJ2-2 TRBV9 TRBD1 15 . CASSFRQGHTGELFF TGTGCCAGCAGCTTTAGACAGGGACACACCGGGGAGCTGTTTTTT
TRBJ2-5 TRBV3-1/TRBV3-2 . 16 . CASSQEGAGAKETQYF TGTGCCAGCAGCCAAGAGGGAGCAGGGGCGAAAGAGACCCAGTACTTC
TRBJ1-3 TRBV28 . 12 . CASSNSGNTIYF TGTGCCAGCAGCAACTCTGGAAACACCATATATTTT
TRBJ2-5 TRBV3-1/TRBV3-2 . 13 . CASSQRQQETQYF TGTGCCAGCAGCCAAAGACAGCAAGAGACCCAGTACTTC
TRBJ2-4 TRBV21-1 . 15 . CASSKVKGAKNIQYF TGTGCCAGCAGCAAAGTAAAGGGGGCCAAAAACATTCAGTACTTC
TRBJ1-4 TRBV6-5 . 13 . CASSYRGGEKLFF TGTGCCAGCAGTTACAGAGGAGGGGAAAAACTGTTTTTT
TRBJ2-1 TRBV19 TRBD1 11 few CASERQGAKFF TGTGCCAGTGAGAGACAGGGGGCAAAGTTCTTC
TRBJ1-1 TRBV13 . 12 . CASSSGGGEAFF TGTGCCAGCAGCTCTGGGGGAGGTGAAGCTTTCTTT